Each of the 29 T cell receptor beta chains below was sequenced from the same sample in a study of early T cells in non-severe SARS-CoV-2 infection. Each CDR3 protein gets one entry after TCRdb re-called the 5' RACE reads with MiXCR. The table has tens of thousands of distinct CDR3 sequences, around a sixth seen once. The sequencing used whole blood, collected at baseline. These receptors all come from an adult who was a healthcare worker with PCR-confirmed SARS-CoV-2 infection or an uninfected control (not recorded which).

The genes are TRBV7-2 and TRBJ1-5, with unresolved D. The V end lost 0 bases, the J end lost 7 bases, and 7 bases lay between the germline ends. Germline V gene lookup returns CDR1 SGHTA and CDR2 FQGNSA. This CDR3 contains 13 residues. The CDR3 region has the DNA TGTGCCAGCAGCTTAGCGCTAGGGCAGCCCCAGCATTTT. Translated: CASSLALGQPQHF. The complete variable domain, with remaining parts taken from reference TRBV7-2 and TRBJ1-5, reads GAGVSQSPSNKVTEKGKDVELRCDPISGHTALYWYRQSLGQGLEFLIYFQGNSAPDKSGLPSDRFSAERTGGSVSTLTIQRTQQEDSAVYLCASSLALGQPQHFGDGTRLSIL.

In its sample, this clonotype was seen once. The CDR3 DNA follows: TGCAGCGTTGAACCCAGCCGCGAGACCCAGTACTTC. Its translation is CSVEPSRETQYF. V is TRBV29-1 and J is TRBJ2-5; D not resolved. CDR1 SQVTM and CDR2 ANQGSEA come from the germline V gene. V shed 2 bases and J shed 5 bases, with 9 bases lying between them. The CDR3 is 12 amino acids.

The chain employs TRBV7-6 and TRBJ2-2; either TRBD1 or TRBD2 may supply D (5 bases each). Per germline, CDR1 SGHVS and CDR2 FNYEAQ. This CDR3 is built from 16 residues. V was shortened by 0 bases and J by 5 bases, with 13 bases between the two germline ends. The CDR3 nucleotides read TGTGCCAGCAGCTTAGCGAGGGGAGCGGAGACCGGGGAGCTGTTTTTT. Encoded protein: CASSLARGAETGELFF. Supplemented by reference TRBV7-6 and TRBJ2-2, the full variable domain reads GAGVSQSPRYKVTKRGQDVALRCDPISGHVSLYWYRQALGQGPEFLTYFNYEAQQDKSGLPNDRFSAERPEGSISTLTIQRTEQRDSAMYRCASSLARGAETGELFFGEGSRLTVL.

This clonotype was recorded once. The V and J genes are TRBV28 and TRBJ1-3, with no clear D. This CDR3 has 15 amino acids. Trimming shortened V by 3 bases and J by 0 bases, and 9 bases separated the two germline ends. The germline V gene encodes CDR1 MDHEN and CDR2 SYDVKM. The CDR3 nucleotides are TGTGCCAGCAGTTTTTACCGGAGCTCTGGAAACACCATATATTTT. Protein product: CASSFYRSSGNTIYF.

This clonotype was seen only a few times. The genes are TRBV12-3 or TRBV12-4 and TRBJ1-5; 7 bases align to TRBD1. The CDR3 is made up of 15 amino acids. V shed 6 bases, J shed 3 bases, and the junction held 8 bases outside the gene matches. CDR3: CASSRQGGANQPQHF. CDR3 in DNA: TGTGCCAGCAGCAGACAGGGAGGCGCCAATCAGCCCCAGCATTTT.

CDR3 sequence: CASSVQGYETQYF. The CDR3 DNA reads TGTGCCAGCAGCGTACAGGGATATGAGACCCAGTACTTC. This sequence joins TRBV5-5 and TRBJ2-5, with a possible D match to TRBD1 (6 bases). Per germline, CDR1 SGHKS and CDR2 YYEKEE (reference sequence). The CDR3 consists of 13 residues. Trimming removed 4 bases from V and 5 bases from J, with 12 bases in between.

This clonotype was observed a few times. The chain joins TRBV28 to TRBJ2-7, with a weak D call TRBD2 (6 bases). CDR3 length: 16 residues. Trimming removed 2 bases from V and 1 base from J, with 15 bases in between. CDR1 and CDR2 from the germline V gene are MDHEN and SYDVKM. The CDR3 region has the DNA TGTGCCAGCAGTTTACCCGGGCCAGGGAGGTCCTACGAGCAGTACTTC. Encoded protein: CASSLPGPGRSYEQYF.

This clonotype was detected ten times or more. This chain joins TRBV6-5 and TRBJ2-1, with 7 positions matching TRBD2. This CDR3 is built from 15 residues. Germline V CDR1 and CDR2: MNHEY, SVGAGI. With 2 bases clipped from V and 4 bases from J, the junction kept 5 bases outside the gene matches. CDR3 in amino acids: CASSYIAGVYNEQFF. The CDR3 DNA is TGTGCCAGCAGTTACATAGCGGGCGTATACAATGAGCAGTTCTTC.

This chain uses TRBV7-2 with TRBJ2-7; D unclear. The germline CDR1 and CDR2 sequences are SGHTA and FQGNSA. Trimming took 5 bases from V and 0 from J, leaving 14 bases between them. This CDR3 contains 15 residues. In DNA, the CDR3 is TGTGCCAGCAGCCCCCAAGGGCAGGTCTCCTACGAGCAGTACTTC. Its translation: CASSPQGQVSYEQYF.

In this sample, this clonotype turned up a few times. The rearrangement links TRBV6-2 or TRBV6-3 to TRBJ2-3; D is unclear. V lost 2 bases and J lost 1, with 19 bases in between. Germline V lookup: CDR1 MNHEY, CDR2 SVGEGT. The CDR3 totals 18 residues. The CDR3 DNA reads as TGTGCCAGCAGTTACCCGGCGTTGGGCGGCCCCCGCACAGATACGCAGTATTTT. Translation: CASSYPALGGPRTDTQYF.

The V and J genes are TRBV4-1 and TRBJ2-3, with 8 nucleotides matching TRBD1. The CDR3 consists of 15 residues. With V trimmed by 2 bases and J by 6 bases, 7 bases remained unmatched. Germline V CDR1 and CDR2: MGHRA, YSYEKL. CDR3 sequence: CASSQPRQGSDTQYF. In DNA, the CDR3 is TGCGCCAGCAGCCAACCTCGACAGGGGTCGGATACGCAGTATTTT.

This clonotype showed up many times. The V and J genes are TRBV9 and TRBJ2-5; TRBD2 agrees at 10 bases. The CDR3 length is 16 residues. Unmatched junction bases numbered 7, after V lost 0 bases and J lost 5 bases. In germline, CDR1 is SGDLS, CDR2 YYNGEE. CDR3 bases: TGTGCCAGCAGCGTAGTAGCTAGCGGGAGTACGGAGACCCAGTACTTC. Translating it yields CASSVVASGSTETQYF.

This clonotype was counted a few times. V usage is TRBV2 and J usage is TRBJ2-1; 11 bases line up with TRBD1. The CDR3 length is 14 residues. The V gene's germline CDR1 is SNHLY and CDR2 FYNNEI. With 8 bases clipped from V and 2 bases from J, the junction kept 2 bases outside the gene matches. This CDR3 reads CASLGQGAYNEQFF. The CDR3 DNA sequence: TGTGCCAGCTTGGGACAGGGGGCCTACAATGAGCAGTTCTTC.

In DNA form, the CDR3 reads TGTGCCACCAGTGACCCAGGTTCCTCCTACGAGCAGTACTTC. This encodes CATSDPGSSYEQYF. This rearrangement joins TRBV24-1 to TRBJ2-7; D not certain. The ends were cut back, 4 bases at V and 0 bases at J, with 9 bases in the middle. Per the germline V gene, CDR1 is KGHDR and CDR2 is SFDVKD. The CDR3 runs 14 residues.

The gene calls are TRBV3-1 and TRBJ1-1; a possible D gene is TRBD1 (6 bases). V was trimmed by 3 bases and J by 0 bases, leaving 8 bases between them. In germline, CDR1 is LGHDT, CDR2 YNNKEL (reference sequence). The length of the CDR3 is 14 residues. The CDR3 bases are TGTGCCAGCAGCCAGGACAGTTTGAACACTGAAGCTTTCTTT. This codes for CASSQDSLNTEAFF.

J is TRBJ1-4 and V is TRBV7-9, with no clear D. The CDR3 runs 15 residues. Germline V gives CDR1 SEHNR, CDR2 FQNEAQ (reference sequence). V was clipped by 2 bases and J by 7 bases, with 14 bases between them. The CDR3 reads CASSLYGGIREKLFF. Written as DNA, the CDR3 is TGTGCCAGCAGCTTATATGGTGGGATCCGTGAAAAACTGTTTTTT.

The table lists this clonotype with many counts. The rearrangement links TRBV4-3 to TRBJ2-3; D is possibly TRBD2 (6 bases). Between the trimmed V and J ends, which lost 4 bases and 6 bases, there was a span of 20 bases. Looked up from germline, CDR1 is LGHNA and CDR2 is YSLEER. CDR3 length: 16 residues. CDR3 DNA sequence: TGCGCCAGCAGCCGAAACCCGGGGGACTTGACGGATACGCAGTATTTT. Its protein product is CASSRNPGDLTDTQYF.

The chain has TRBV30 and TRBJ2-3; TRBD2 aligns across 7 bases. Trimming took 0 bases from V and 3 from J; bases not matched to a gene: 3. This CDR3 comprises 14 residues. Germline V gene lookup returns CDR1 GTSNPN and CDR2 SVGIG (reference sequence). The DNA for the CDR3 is TGTGCCTGGAGTGTGGGTAGCGGGACAGATACGCAGTATTTT. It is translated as CAWSVGSGTDTQYF.

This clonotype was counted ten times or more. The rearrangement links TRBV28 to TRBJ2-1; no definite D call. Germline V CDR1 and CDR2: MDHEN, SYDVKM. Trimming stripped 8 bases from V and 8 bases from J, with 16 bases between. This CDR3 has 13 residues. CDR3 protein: CASSGPSGHEQFF. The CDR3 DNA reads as TGTGCCAGCTCAGGACCATCCGGCCATGAGCAGTTCTTC.

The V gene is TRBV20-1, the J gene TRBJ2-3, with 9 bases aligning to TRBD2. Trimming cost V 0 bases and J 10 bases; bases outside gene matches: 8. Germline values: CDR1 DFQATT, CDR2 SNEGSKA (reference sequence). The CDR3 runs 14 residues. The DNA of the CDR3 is TGCAGTGCTAGAGACCCTGTAGCGGGAGAGGCGCAGTATTTT. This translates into CSARDPVAGEAQYF.

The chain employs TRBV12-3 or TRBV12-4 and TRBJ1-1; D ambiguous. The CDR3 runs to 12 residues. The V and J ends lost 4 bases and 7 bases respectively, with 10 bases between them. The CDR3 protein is CASSSDGDEAFF. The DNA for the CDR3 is TGTGCCAGCAGTTCCGACGGAGATGAAGCTTTCTTT.

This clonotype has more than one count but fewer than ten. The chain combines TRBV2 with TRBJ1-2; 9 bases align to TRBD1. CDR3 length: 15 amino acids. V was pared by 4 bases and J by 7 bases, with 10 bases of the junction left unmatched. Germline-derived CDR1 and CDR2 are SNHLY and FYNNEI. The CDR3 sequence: CASSGATQGASGYTF. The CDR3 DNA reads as TGTGCCAGCAGTGGGGCGACACAGGGGGCGTCTGGCTACACCTTC.

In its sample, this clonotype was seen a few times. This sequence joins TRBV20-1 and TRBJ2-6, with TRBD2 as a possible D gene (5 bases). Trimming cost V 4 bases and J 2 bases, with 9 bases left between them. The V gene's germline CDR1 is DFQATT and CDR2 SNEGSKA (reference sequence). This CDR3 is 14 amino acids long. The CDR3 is CSAKWRAGANVLTF. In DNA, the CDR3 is TGCAGTGCTAAATGGCGGGCTGGGGCCAACGTCCTGACTTTC.

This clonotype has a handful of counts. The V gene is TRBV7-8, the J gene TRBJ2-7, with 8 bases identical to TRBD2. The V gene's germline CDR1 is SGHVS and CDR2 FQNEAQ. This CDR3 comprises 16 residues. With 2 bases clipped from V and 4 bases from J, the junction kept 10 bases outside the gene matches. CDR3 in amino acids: CASSLWGGGRQYEQYF. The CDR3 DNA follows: TGTGCCAGCAGCTTATGGGGCGGCGGGAGGCAGTACGAGCAGTACTTC.

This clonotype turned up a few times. This CDR3 is CASSLARSSYEQYF. As DNA, the CDR3 is TGTGCCAGCAGTTTGGCCAGAAGCTCCTACGAGCAGTACTTC. The chain employs TRBV28 and TRBJ2-7, with D uncertain. Germline loops: CDR1 MDHEN, CDR2 SYDVKM. The V end was cut by 3 bases, the J end by 0 bases, with 9 bases between. CDR3 length equals 14 residues.

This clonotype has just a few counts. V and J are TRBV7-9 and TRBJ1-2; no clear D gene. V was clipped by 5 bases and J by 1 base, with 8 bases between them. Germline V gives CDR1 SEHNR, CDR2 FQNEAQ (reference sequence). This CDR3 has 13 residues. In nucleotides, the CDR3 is TGTGCCAGCAGCGAGAAGAGTAACTATGGCTACACCTTC. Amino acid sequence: CASSEKSNYGYTF.

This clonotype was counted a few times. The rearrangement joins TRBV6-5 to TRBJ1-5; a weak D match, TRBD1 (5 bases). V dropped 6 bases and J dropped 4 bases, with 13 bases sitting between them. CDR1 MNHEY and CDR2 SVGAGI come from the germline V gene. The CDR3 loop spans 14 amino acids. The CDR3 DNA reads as TGTGCCAGCAGACCCACAGGAAGAAATCAGCCCCAGCATTTT. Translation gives CASRPTGRNQPQHF.

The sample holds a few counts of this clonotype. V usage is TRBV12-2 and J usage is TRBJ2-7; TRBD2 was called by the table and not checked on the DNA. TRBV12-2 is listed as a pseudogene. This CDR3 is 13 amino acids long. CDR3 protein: CASRRAMTYEQYF. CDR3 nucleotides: TGTGCAAGTCGCAGGGCTATGACCTACGAGCAGTACTTC.

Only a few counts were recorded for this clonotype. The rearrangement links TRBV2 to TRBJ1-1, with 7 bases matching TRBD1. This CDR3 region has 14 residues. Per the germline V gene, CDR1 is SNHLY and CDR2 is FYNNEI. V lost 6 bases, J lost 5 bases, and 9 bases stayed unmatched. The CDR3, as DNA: TGTGCCAGCAGATCGTTCGACAGGGAGACTGAAGCTTTCTTT. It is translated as CASRSFDRETEAFF.